The T cell receptor (beta chain) under discussion was sequenced for a study of cytomegalovirus exposure and HLA in healthy donors. This CDR3 is built from 16 residues. Trimming pared 0 bases from V and 6 bases from J, leaving 17 bases between. Per the germline V gene, CDR1 is MNHEY and CDR2 is SVGAGI. Whole-study results and caveats: Previously analyzed data showed that most TCR beta V segments were productive at a frequency of about 90% or about 30%. Looking again later, the authors saw that most CMV-associated TCR beta chains seemed HLA-restricted. As was reported, the classifier diagnosed cytomegalovirus status with high specificity and sensitivity.

At the time of sampling, donors were nominally healthy, though unrecorded immune exposures were likely. With 60 Vbeta and 13 Jbeta primers, the PCR was carried out. Some clones are missing from TCRdb's copy, which holds only in-frame ones; the method was immunoSEQ multiplex PCR. The sample lists 130,000 to 150,000 clones, 64% occurring once. As concerns this clone: Its target is unknown.

What was sequenced was PBMCs. This chain uses TRBV6-5 with TRBJ1-2; D might be TRBD1 (6 bases). This receptor was identified in a woman between 25 and 40 years old in good health and CMV-seropositive. This CDR3 reads CASSYSSSGGQNGYTF. DNA of the CDR3: TGTGCCAGCAGTTACTCGAGTAGTGGAGGACAGAATGGCTACACCTTC.